This TCR beta chain stems from a study of cytomegalovirus exposure and HLA in healthy donors. Regarding the study as a whole: A later analysis by the authors found several of the most significant clusters apparently linked to common viral pathogens. Fewer N-insertions (relative to the roughly 660-donor mean) were reportedly seen in an Asian-associated ancestry cluster in a later analysis.

Turning to this clone: Its antigen is currently unknown.

The PCR contained 60 Vbeta and 13 Jbeta primers. The method was immunoSEQ multiplex PCR; TCRdb's version includes in-frame clones alone and lacks a portion of them. The sample records around 210,000 clones, around 73% being singletons. The germline V gene encodes CDR1 MNHEY and CDR2 SMNVEV (reference sequence). This CDR3 comprises 11 residues. V trimming: 11 bases; J trimming: 6 bases; junction bases outside the gene matches: 6. The chain has TRBV27 and TRBJ2-7; TRBD1 matches at 8 bases. The sequence was obtained from a woman aged 25-40 years in good health and CMV-seronegative. Sequencing input: PBMCs. The CDR3 coding sequence is TGTGCCGTCCGACAGGGGACCGAGCAGTACTTC. Residues: CAVRQGTEQYF.